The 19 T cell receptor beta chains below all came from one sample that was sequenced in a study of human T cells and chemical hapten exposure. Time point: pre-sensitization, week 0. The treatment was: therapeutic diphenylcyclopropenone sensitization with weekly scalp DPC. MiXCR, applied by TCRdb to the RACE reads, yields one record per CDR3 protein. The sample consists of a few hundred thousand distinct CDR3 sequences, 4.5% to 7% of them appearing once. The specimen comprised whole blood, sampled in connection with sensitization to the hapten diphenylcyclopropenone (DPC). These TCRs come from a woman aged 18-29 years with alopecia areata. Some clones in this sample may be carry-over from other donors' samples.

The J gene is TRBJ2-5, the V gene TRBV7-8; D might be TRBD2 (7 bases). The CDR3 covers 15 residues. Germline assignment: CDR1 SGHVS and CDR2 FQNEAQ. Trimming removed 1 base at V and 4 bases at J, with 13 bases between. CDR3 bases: TGTGCCAGCAGCTTAGAGGGGGGGGCCGGAGAGACCCAGTACTTC. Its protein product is CASSLEGGAGETQYF. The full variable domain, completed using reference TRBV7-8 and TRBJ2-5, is GAGVSQSPRYKVAKRGQDVALRCDPISGHVSLFWYQQALGQGPEFLTYFQNEAQLDKSGLPSDRFFAERPEGSVSTLKIQRTQQEDSAVYLCASSLEGGAGETQYFGPGTRLLVL.

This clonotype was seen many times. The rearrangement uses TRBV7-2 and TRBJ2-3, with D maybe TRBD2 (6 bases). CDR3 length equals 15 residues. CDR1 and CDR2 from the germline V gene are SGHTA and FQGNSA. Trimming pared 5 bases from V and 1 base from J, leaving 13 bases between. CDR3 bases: TGTGCCAGCAGCCCGGACTACCTAGGCACAGATACGCAGTATTTT. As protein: CASSPDYLGTDTQYF.

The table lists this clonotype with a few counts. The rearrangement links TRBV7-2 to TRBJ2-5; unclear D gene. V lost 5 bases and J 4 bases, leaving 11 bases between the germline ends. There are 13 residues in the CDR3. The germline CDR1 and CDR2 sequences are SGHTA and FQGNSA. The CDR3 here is CASSPASRETQYF. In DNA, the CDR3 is TGTGCCAGCAGCCCGGCCTCCAGAGAGACCCAGTACTTC.

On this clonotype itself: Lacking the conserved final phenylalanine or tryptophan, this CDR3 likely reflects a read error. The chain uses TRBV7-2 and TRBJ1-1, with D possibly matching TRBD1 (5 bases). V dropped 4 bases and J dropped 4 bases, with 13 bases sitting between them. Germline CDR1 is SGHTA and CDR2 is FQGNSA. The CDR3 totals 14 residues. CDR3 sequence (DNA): TGTGCCAGCAGCTGGAGCCTTGGGGGCACTGAAGCTTTCTTA. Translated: CASSWSLGGTEAFL.

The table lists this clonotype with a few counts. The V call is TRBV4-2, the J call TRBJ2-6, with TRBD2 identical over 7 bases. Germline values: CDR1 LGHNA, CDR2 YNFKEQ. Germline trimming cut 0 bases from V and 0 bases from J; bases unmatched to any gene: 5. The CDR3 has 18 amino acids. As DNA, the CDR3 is TGTGCCAGCAGCCAAGATCTAGCGGAGAGCTCTGGGGCCAACGTCCTGACTTTC. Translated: CASSQDLAESSGANVLTF.

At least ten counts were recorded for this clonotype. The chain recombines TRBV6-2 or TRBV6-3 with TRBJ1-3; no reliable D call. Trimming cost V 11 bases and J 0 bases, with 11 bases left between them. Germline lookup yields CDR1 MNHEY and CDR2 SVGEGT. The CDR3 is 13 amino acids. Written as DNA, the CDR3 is TGTGCCGGAGCTCGCGGCTCTGGAAACACCATATATTTT. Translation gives CAGARGSGNTIYF.

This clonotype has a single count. This CDR3 is CASSVHEQYF. CDR3 DNA sequence: TGTGCCAGCAGTGTGCACGAGCAGTACTTC. This chain connects TRBV2 to TRBJ2-7, with unresolved D. The CDR3 spans 10 residues. Germline-derived CDR1 and CDR2 are SNHLY and FYNNEI. Deletions cut 4 bases from V and 5 bases from J, with 3 bases between.

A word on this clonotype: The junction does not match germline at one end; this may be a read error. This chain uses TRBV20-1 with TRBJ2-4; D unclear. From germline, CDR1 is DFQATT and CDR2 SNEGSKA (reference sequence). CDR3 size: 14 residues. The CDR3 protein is CSARGPLAKNIQYF. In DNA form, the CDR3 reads TGCAGTGCCAGAGGACCTCTAGCCAAAAACATTCAGTACTTC.

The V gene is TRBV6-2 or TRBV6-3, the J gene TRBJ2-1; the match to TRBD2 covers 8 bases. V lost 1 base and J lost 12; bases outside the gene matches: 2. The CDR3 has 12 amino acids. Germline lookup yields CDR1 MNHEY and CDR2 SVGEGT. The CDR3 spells CASSYLSGGQFF. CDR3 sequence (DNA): TGTGCCAGCAGTTACTTGAGCGGGGGGCAGTTCTTC.

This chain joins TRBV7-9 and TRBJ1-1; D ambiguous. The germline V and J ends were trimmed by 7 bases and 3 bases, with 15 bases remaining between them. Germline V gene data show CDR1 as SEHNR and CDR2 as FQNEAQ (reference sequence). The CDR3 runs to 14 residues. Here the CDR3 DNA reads TGTGCCAGCACCACGTCTAGGTTAGACACTGAAGCTTTCTTT. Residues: CASTTSRLDTEAFF.

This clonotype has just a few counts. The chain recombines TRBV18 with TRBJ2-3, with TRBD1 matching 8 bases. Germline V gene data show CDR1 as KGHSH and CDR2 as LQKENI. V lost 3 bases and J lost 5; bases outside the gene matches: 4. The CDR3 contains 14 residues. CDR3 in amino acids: CASSPSRGRDTQYF. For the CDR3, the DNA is TGTGCCAGCTCACCGTCCAGGGGGCGAGATACGCAGTATTTT.

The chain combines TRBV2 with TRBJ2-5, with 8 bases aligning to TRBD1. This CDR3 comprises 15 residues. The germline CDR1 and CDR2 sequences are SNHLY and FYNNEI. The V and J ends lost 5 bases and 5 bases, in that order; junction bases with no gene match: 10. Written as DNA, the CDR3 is TGTGCCAGCAGTTCCGACAGGGGCGAATTGGAGACCCAGTACTTC. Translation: CASSSDRGELETQYF. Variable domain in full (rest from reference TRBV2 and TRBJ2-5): EPEVTQTPSHQVTQMGQEVILRCVPISNHLYFYWYRQILGQKVEFLVSFYNNEISEKSEIFDDQFSVERPDGSNFTLKIRSTKLEDSAMYFCASSSDRGELETQYFGPGTRLLVL.

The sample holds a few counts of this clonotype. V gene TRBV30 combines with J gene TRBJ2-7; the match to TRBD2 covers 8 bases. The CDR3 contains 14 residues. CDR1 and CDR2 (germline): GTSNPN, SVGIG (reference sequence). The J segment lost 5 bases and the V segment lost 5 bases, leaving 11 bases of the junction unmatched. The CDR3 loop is CAWLPSGRSHEQYF. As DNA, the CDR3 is TGTGCCTGGCTCCCTAGCGGGCGAAGTCACGAGCAGTACTTC.

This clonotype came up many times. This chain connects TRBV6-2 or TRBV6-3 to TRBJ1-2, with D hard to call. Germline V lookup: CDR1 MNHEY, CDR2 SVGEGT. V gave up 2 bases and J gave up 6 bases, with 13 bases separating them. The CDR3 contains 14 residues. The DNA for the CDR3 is TGTGCCAGCAGTTACGGGAACCTGGCGAATGGCTACACCTTC. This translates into CASSYGNLANGYTF.

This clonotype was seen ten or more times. The CDR3: CASQGVAGPQRTQYF. For the CDR3, the DNA is TGTGCCAGCCAAGGGGTAGCGGGACCCCAGCGGACGCAGTATTTT. The V gene is TRBV7-9, the J gene TRBJ2-3; 8 nucleotides align to TRBD2. Germline V CDR1 and CDR2: SEHNR, FQNEAQ (reference sequence). This CDR3 has 15 amino acids. J gave up 9 bases and V 8 bases, and 16 bases lay outside the gene matches.

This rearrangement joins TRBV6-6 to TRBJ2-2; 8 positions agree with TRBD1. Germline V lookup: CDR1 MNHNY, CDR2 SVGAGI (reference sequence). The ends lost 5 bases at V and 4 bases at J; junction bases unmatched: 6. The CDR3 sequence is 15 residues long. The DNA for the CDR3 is TGTGCCAGCAGTCTGACCACAGGGGGCACCGGGGAGCTGTTTTTT. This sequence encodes CASSLTTGGTGELFF.

CDR3 region: CATSRDVGPEGTDTQYF. CDR3 sequence (DNA): TGTGCCACCAGCAGAGATGTTGGGCCGGAGGGCACAGATACGCAGTATTTT. The chain joins TRBV15 to TRBJ2-3, with TRBD2 as a possible D gene (5 bases). The CDR3 runs to 17 residues. Germline lookup yields CDR1 LNHNV and CDR2 YYDKDF (reference sequence). V gave up 0 bases and J gave up 1 base, with 14 bases separating them.

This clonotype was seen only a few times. This CDR3 is CSARKLGWGQGDTNYGYTF. CDR3 DNA sequence: TGCAGTGCCCGGAAATTAGGGTGGGGACAGGGAGATACTAACTATGGCTACACCTTC. The V gene is TRBV20-1, the J gene TRBJ1-2, with 9 nucleotides matching TRBD1. Germline CDR1 and CDR2: DFQATT and SNEGSKA (reference sequence). The CDR3 is 19 amino acids. Trimming at V came to 6 bases and at J to 0 bases, leaving 20 bases not matched to a gene.

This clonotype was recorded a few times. The chain's CDR3 is CASSQDFGTGELFF. The CDR3 coding sequence is TGCGCCAGCAGCCAAGATTTTGGGACCGGGGAGCTGTTTTTT. The chain joins TRBV4-3 to TRBJ2-2; no clear D. Trimming removed 0 bases from V and 5 bases from J, with 7 bases in between. The length of the CDR3 is 14 residues. CDR1 and CDR2 (germline): LGHNA, YSLEER.